One T cell receptor (beta chain) is described in this entry. This clonotype was found a few times. Its antigen is unknown. No much larger clone exists at a distance of one base, and base qualities are not known. Sequencing took place on an Illumina HiSeq 1500. TCRdb reworked the public reads: Q25 trimming with fastp, MiXCR clone assembly, productive beta chains retained. Each entry merges the rows of one CDR3 protein and shows their most common DNA and genes. Here the sample has roughly 720,000 distinct CDR3 sequences; 35% to 45% occur a single time. The ten biggest clones cover 2.8% of the sample. From a lookup of the germline V gene, CDR1 and CDR2 are SNHLY and FYNNEI. The junction shows trimming of 6 bases on V and 5 bases on J, and the gene matches do not reach 7 bases of it. From cysteine to phenylalanine, the CDR3 is 15 amino acids long. Only the CDR3 DNA stays, 45 bases, in frame from base 1. The data are from a study of T cell repertoires in cytomegalovirus infection (dated by TCRdb to between 2019 and 2020). Background for the entire study: Because public TCR beta signatures pointed to carriage of CMV infection together with the matching HLA type, the HLA type of each donor mattered for the analysis. Study-level results and caveats: The ex vivo response was dominated by HLA-C-restricted CMV-specific TCR beta clonotypes, and the single most frequent clonotype in two of eight donors was supplied by these HLA-C-restricted clonotypes. Cumulative frequency of public TCR beta family members discriminated carriers of CMV infection plus the relevant HLA type in this cohort and an independent 352-donor cohort.

The source is a human donor in good health (CMV status not recorded). Some clones in this sample may be carry-over from other donors' samples. The sample consisted of PBMCs. Rearrangement joined TRBV2 to TRBJ1-2, with TRBD1 identical over 12 junction bases. The DNA sequence is as follows: TGTGCCAGCAGGACCGGGACAGGGGGCCGGTATGGCTACACCTTC. It translates to CASRTGTGGRYGYTF.